The TCR beta chain under discussion was sequenced for a study of blood T cell repertoires in COVID-19. Across the study: The United States, Italy and Spain supplied acute and convalescent COVID-19 samples. T cells, B-cell-depleted T cells, or PBMCs supplied cDNA or gDNA.

In the authors' methods: By means of reference gene primer amplification, nucleated cell counts were estimated. Only in-frame clones appear in the TCRdb table, and some are missing; sequencing was by immunoSEQ multiplex PCR. V, J and clone size reflect that table, while D and trimming were determined from the DNA. The sample has 150,000 to 200,000 clones, about nine tenths seen once. This receptor was obtained from a woman in her sixties or seventies with acute or convalescent COVID-19. Material: peripheral blood.

The CDR3 DNA follows: TGCAGCGCATCCCCCCGAGCCCCCTACGAGCAGTACTTC. This sequence encodes CSASPRAPYEQYF. V usage is TRBV29-1 and J usage is TRBJ2-7; D is undetermined. Germline assignment: CDR1 SQVTM and CDR2 ANQGSEA. The length of the CDR3 is 13 residues. V shed 7 bases and J shed 2 bases, with 15 bases lying between them.